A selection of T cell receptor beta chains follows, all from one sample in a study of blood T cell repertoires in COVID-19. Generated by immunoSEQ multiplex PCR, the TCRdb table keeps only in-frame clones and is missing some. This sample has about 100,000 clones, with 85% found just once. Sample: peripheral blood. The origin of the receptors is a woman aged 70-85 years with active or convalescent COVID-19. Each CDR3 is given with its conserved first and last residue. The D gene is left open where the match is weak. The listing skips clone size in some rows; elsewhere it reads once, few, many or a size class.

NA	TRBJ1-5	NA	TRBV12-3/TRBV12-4	TGTGCCAGCAGTTCTGGTAGTCAGCCCCAGCATTTT	CASSSGSQPQHF
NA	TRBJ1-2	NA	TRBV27	TGTGCCAGCAGTCCAAGGGATACAGGAAAATCCTATGGCTACACCTTC	CASSPRDTGKSYGYTF
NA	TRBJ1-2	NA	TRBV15	TGTGCCACCAGCCAGGACATTCAAGGCTACACCTTC	CATSQDIQGYTF
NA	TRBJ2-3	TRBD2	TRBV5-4	TGTGCCAGCAGCTTGGTTACGGGAGGGCGCACAGATACGCAGTATTTT	CASSLVTGGRTDTQYF
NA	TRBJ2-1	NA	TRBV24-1	TGTGCCACCAGTGAGGCAGGGGGGAGCTCCTACAATGAGCAGTTCTTC	CATSEAGGSSYNEQFF
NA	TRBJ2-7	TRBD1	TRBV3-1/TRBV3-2	TGTGCCAGCAGCCAATTGGACAGGGGTTACGAGCAGTACTTC	CASSQLDRGYEQYF
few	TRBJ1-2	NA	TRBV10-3	TGTGCCATCAGTGAGTCAGTGACAGCCTATGGCTACACCTTC	CAISESVTAYGYTF
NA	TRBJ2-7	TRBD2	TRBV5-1	TGCGCCAGCAGCTTGGCCGCCGCTAGCGGGGACGTCGAGCAGTACTTC	CASSLAAASGDVEQYF
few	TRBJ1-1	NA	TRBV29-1	TGCAGCGTCGTTACAGGGAAGGTGGCTGAAGCTTTCTTT	CSVVTGKVAEAFF
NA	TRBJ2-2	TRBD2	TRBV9	TGTGCCAGCAGCGCCTCGGGGGGGCCGAACACCGGGGAGCTGTTTTTT	CASSASGGPNTGELFF
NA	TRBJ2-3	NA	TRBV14	TGTGCCAGCAGCCAATGGCTAGCGTCTAGCACAGATACGCAGTATTTT	CASSQWLASSTDTQYF
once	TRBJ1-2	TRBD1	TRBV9	TGTGCCAGCAGCGTAGCCCAGTCCGGACAGGGGACCGGTGGCTACACCTTC	CASSVAQSGQGTGGYTF
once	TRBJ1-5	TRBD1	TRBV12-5	TGTGCTAGTGGAACCGGGACAGGGAGACAGCCCCAGCATTTT	CASGTGTGRQPQHF
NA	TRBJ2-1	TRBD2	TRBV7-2	TGTGCCAGCAGCTTAAGACTAGCGGGGGGCCAGCAGTTCTTC	CASSLRLAGGQQFF
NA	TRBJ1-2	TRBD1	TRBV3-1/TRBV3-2	TGTGCCAGCAGCCCTATGGGACAGGGGGCCGCTAACTATGGCTACACCTTC	CASSPMGQGAANYGYTF
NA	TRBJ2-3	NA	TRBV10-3	TGTGCCACCCAGTTTGGACAGGGAGGGCCAGATACGCAGTATTTT	CATQFGQGGPDTQYF
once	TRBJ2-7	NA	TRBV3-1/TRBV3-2	TGTGCCAGCAGCGCGCGGCTCTTAGCGGAGCAGTACTTC	CASSARLLAEQYF
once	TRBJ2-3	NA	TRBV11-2	TGTGCCAGCAGCGAGGACAGAGATACGCAGTATTTT	CASSEDRDTQYF
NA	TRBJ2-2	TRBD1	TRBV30	TGTGCCTGGAAAGGGACAGGTAACACCGGGGAGCTGTTTTTT	CAWKGTGNTGELFF
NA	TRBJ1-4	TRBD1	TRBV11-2	TGTGCCAGCAGCCCAGGACAGGGCCCGTATGAAAAACTGTTTTTT	CASSPGQGPYEKLFF
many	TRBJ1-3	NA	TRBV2	TGTGCCAGCAGTGAAATCGCGAGAGGAAACACCATATATTTT	CASSEIARGNTIYF
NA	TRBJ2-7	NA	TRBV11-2	TGTGCCAGCAGCCCCCATGCGTACGAGCAGTACTTC	CASSPHAYEQYF
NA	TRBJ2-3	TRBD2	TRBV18	TGTGCCAGCTCCCTCGGGACTAGGACAGATACGCAGTATTTT	CASSLGTRTDTQYF
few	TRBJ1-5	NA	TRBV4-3	TGCGCCAGCAGCCAAGATCTTTTTCCAGATCAGCCCCAGCATTTT	CASSQDLFPDQPQHF
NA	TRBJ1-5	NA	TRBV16	TGTGCCAGCAGTGACCCGGGGAGCAATCAGCCCCAGCATTTT	CASSDPGSNQPQHF
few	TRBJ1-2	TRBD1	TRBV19	TGTGCCAGTAGCCCCCCAAGCGGCTCAGGGGACAGGCATAGCTATGGCTACACCTTC	CASSPPSGSGDRHSYGYTF
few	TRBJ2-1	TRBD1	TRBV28	TGTGCCAGCAGTTACAGACCGGGACAGGGCTCCAATGAGCAGTTCTTC	CASSYRPGQGSNEQFF
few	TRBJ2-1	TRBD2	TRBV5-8	TGTGCCAGCAGCCCGTGGACTAGCGGGAGTCACAATGAGCAGTTCTTC	CASSPWTSGSHNEQFF
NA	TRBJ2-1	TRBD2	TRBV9	TGTGCCAGCAGCCCGGGGAATAGCGGGATTTCCAATGAGCAGTTCTTC	CASSPGNSGISNEQFF
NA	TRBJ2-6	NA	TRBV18	TGTGCCAGCTCACCACAGAGGGGGTTTGGGGCCAACGTCCTGACTTTC	CASSPQRGFGANVLTF
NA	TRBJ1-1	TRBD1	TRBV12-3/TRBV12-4	TGTGCCAGCAGTCCGTGGGACAGTGAAGCTTTCTTT	CASSPWDSEAFF
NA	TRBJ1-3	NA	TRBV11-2	TGTGCCAGCAGCTTTGCAGGGCTCTCCTCTGGAAACACCATATATTTT	CASSFAGLSSGNTIYF
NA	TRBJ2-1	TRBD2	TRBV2	TGTGCCACCTCTTACCTAGCGGGATACAATGAGCAGTTCTTC	CATSYLAGYNEQFF
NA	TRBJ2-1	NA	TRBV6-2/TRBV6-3	TGTGCCAGCAGTACGGAAGGGCAGGGTGAGCAGTTCTTC	CASSTEGQGEQFF